This T cell receptor beta chain is drawn from a study of neurological immune-mediated disorders. Study-wide results and caveats: No CDR3 amino acid sequences recurred among expanded clones across subjects, suggesting private repertoires in all groups.

In the case of this clonotype: Its specificity is unknown.

Unsorted libraries were generated from 2 million PBMCs held at -80 degrees C. The trim removed 6 bases at V and 7 bases at J, leaving 6 bases unmatched. The CDR3 contains 13 residues. CDR1 is MRHNA, CDR2 SNTAGT, per germline. Synthesis of cDNA was accomplished via 5'RACE employing 10-nucleotide random UMIs. TCRdb reprocessed the 5' RACE reads with MiXCR, giving one entry per CDR3 protein. Counted here are fewer than 85,000 distinct CDR3 sequences, roughly 18% occurring once; the ten biggest clones make up about 16%. Sample: PBMCs. The receptor was isolated from a woman between 40 and 55 years old in good health. V and J are TRBV6-4 and TRBJ1-5; 7 bases are shared with TRBD1. CDR3 residues: CASSMQGGQPQHF. In nucleotides, the CDR3 is TGTGCCAGCAGCATGCAGGGGGGCCAGCCCCAGCATTTT.